The rows below give T cell receptor beta chains drawn from one sample of a study of tumor-infiltrating lymphocytes in oesophageal squamous cell carcinoma. Each CDR3 protein gets one entry after TCRdb re-called the PCR reads with MiXCR. The sample contains 15,000 to 20,000 distinct CDR3 sequences, approximately 45% of which appear only once. Sequencing was performed on normal esophageal tissue next to the tumor. The origin of the receptors is a female donor with esophageal squamous cell carcinoma. Both conserved end residues are part of each CDR3. D genes are given only for firm matches. Size values are once, few and many counts, or a class for expanded clones, and some rows have none.

v_call	cdr3_length	d_call	clone_size	j_call	cdr3_nt	cdr3_aa
TRBV7-9	15	NA	NA	TRBJ2-5	TGTGCCAGCAGCCCCCCAGGGGGGAGCCAAGAGACCCAGTACTTC	CASSPPGGSQETQYF
TRBV18	15	TRBD1	NA	TRBJ2-1	TGTGCCAGCTCACTCGTGGGACAGGGAGACTACGAGCAGTTCTTC	CASSLVGQGDYEQFF
TRBV11-2	17	NA	NA	TRBJ2-3	TGTGCCAGCAGCGTTTTATTGGGTGGAGGACGCACAGATACGCAGTATTTT	CASSVLLGGGRTDTQYF
TRBV6-1	10	NA	large	TRBJ2-7	TGTGCCAGCAGGGGGCGCGAGCAGTACTTC	CASRGREQYF
TRBV27	14	NA	NA	TRBJ2-5	TGTGCCAGCAGTTTATGGGCCGCGGACGAGACCCAGTACTTC	CASSLWAADETQYF
TRBV25-1	13	NA	NA	TRBJ2-2	TGTGCCAGCAGTGATGGGTTCACCGGGGAGCTGTTTTTT	CASSDGFTGELFF
TRBV5-1	12	NA	NA	TRBJ2-3	TGCGCCAGCAGCTTCCCCAGTAGTACGCAGTATTTT	CASSFPSSTQYF
TRBV6-1	13	NA	NA	TRBJ2-5	TGTGCCAGCAGGGGAACCGGGGGACATGAGCAGTACTTC	CASRGTGGHEQYF
TRBV6-1	13	NA	many	TRBJ2-5	TGTGCCAGCCGCGCAGGGATGTATGAGACCCAGTACTTC	CASRAGMYETQYF
TRBV7-3	15	NA	NA	TRBJ2-5	TGTGCCAGCAGCCCAACGGGGGCGGTACAAGAGACCCAGTACTTC	CASSPTGAVQETQYF
TRBV27	14	NA	many	TRBJ1-1	TGTGCCAGCAGTAGCAGGGATAGGTACACTGAAGCTTTCTTT	CASSSRDRYTEAFF
TRBV7-6	15	TRBD2	NA	TRBJ2-7	TGTGCCAGCAGCAGGGGACTAGCGGGTTACAATGAGCAGTACTTC	CASSRGLAGYNEQYF
TRBV6-6	13	TRBD2	NA	TRBJ2-3	TGTGCCAGCAGCCCCCTGACTAGCGAAAAGCTGTATTTT	CASSPLTSEKLYF
TRBV7-3	15	NA	NA	TRBJ1-1	TGTGCCAGCAGCCCCCGTGGTGGGCTGAACACTGAAGCTTTCTTT	CASSPRGGLNTEAFF
TRBV15	15	TRBD1	many	TRBJ1-2	TGTGCCACCAGCAGAGATGGGACAGGGGGCGATGGCTACACCTTC	CATSRDGTGGDGYTF
TRBV15	17	NA	many	TRBJ2-1	TGTGCCACCAGCAGAGAGGGGCCGGCTAGCTCCTACAATGAGCAGTTCTTC	CATSREGPASSYNEQFF
TRBV6-2/TRBV6-3	15	TRBD2	NA	TRBJ2-1	TGTGCCAGCAGCCTAAGCGGGACTGGGTACAATGACCAGTTCTTC	CASSLSGTGYNDQFF
TRBV7-2	12	TRBD1	NA	TRBJ2-4	TGTGCCAGCAGCTTGACAGGGAACATTCAGTACTTC	CASSLTGNIQYF
TRBV7-3	15	NA	NA	TRBJ2-7	TGTGCCAGCAGCTTCTCGGGGAGAGGTACCTACGAGCAGTACTTC	CASSFSGRGTYEQYF
TRBV6-1	14	NA	many	TRBJ1-2	TGTGCCAGCAGTCGAAGGGGAGGCGGCTATGGCTACACCTTC	CASSRRGGGYGYTF
TRBV7-8	13	NA	NA	TRBJ2-5	TGTGCCAGCAGCCGGGACCAAGGGGAGACCCAGTACTTC	CASSRDQGETQYF
TRBV5-1	15	NA	many	TRBJ2-3	TGCGCCAGCAGCTTTAAGGGTTCTAGCACAGATACGCAGTATTTT	CASSFKGSSTDTQYF
TRBV5-1	16	TRBD1	many	TRBJ2-3	TGCGCCAGCAGCTTGGAGGGACAGGGGAGCACAGATACGCAGTATTTT	CASSLEGQGSTDTQYF
TRBV12-3/TRBV12-4	14	NA	medium-sized	TRBJ1-1	TGTGCCAGCAGTTTATACAGAACGAACACTGAAGCTTTCTTT	CASSLYRTNTEAFF
TRBV5-4	13	NA	NA	TRBJ2-1	TGTGCCAGCAGCCCGGACCTACACTATGAGCAGTTCTTC	CASSPDLHYEQFF
TRBV7-8	16	NA	medium-sized	TRBJ2-6	TGTGCCAGCAGCTCCAGCAGGCCCTCTGGGGCCAACGTCCTGACTTTC	CASSSSRPSGANVLTF
TRBV5-4	16	TRBD2	many	TRBJ2-7	TGTGCCAGCAGCACTAGCGGGGACCTCCTCTCCTACGAGCAGTACTTC	CASSTSGDLLSYEQYF
TRBV5-1	17	TRBD2	few	TRBJ2-1	TGCGCCAGCAGCTTGGGGTCGGGGCGGGAGCTTCGGCATGAGCAGTTCTTC	CASSLGSGRELRHEQFF
TRBV5-6	11	NA	many	TRBJ2-1	TGTGCCAGCAGCTTCCTCAATGAGCAGTTCTTC	CASSFLNEQFF
TRBV5-1	16	TRBD2	NA	TRBJ2-3	TGCGCCAGCAGAGGGTTAGCGGGAGCCTCAGCAGATACGCAGTATTTT	CASRGLAGASADTQYF
TRBV7-6	17	NA	few	TRBJ2-1	TGTGCCAGCAGCTTCTTAGCGGCCGAGTTGGGTGGAAATGAGCAGTTCTTC	CASSFLAAELGGNEQFF
TRBV5-6	14	NA	few	TRBJ2-7	TGTGCCAGCAGCTGGGCGCTAGGAACCTACGAGCAGTACTTC	CASSWALGTYEQYF
TRBV7-6	13	NA	many	TRBJ1-2	TGTGCCAGCAGCTTAACCCCTAACTATGGCTACACCTTC	CASSLTPNYGYTF
TRBV7-9	15	NA	few	TRBJ2-5	TGTGCCAGCAGTCCCACCGGTGGGGGAGGAGAGACCCAGTACTTC	CASSPTGGGGETQYF
TRBV7-3	13	NA	NA	TRBJ2-1	TGTGCCAGCAGCTTATCGGTGGACAATGAGCAGTTCTTC	CASSLSVDNEQFF
TRBV7-9	12	NA	medium-sized	TRBJ1-3	TGTGCCAGCAGCTTATCCCCAAACACCATATATTTT	CASSLSPNTIYF
TRBV7-6	17	TRBD2	NA	TRBJ2-3	TGTGCCAGCAGCTTAGGGCTAGCGGGAGGGCGTGCAGATACGCAGTATTTT	CASSLGLAGGRADTQYF
TRBV6-6	13	NA	NA	TRBJ1-2	TGTGCCATCCGGCAACAGGGCCGCTATGGCTACACCTTC	CAIRQQGRYGYTF
TRBV12-3/TRBV12-4	15	TRBD2	medium-sized	TRBJ2-7	TGTGCCAGCAGCCAGACTAGCGGGAGGGCCAGTGAGCAGTACTTC	CASSQTSGRASEQYF
TRBV5-1	16	TRBD2	many	TRBJ2-7	TGCGCCAGCAGCTTTGGACTAGCGGGAGCAGGGTACGAGCAGTACTTC	CASSFGLAGAGYEQYF
TRBV5-1	17	NA	many	TRBJ2-1	TGCGCCAGCAGCTTGGGAATTCGCACTAACTCCTACAATGAGCAGTTCTTC	CASSLGIRTNSYNEQFF
TRBV7-3	18	TRBD2	medium-sized	TRBJ2-1	TGTGCCAGCAGCTTAATCCCTAGCGGGGGCCAAACCTACAATGAGCAGTTCTTC	CASSLIPSGGQTYNEQFF
TRBV6-5	14	TRBD2	once	TRBJ2-1	TGTGCCAGCAGGGGACTAGGTGGCTACAATGAGCAGTTCTTC	CASRGLGGYNEQFF
TRBV7-4	16	TRBD2	NA	TRBJ2-5	TGTGCCAGCAGCTTAGGGACTAGCGGGGTTCGAGAGACCCAGTACTTC	CASSLGTSGVRETQYF
TRBV5-1	15	NA	NA	TRBJ1-5	TGCGCCAGCAGCTTGAGGGGGGTAAAGGGTCAGCCCCAGCATTTT	CASSLRGVKGQPQHF
TRBV7-4	15	TRBD2	once	TRBJ2-3	TGTGCCAGCAGCGCGGGACTAACTAGCACAGATACGCAGTATTTT	CASSAGLTSTDTQYF
TRBV7-6	13	NA	NA	TRBJ2-1	TGTGCCAGCAGCTTAGCTATAGGGAGACGACAGTTCTTC	CASSLAIGRRQFF
TRBV24-1	16	NA	few	TRBJ2-1	TGTGCCACCAGTGGCTGGGGGGACTTTGGGCACAATGAGCAGTTCTTC	CATSGWGDFGHNEQFF
TRBV27	13	NA	few	TRBJ2-7	TGTGCCAGCAGTTTACAGAGCTCCTACGAGCAGTACTTC	CASSLQSSYEQYF
TRBV12-3/TRBV12-4	16	TRBD2	NA	TRBJ2-3	TGTGCCAGCAGTCCTAGGACTAGCGGGAGAACAGATACGCAGTATTTT	CASSPRTSGRTDTQYF
TRBV6-9	15	NA	NA	TRBJ1-2	TGTGCCAGCAGTTACGAGGGGGGTTGGGGCTATGGCTACACCTTC	CASSYEGGWGYGYTF
TRBV6-1	19	NA	many	TRBJ1-5	TGTGCCAGCAGTGTGGGGAGTAAGGAGGCCCTTTATAGCAATCAGCCCCAGCATTTT	CASSVGSKEALYSNQPQHF
TRBV24-1	13	NA	NA	TRBJ2-7	TGTGCCACCTACGACTTCTCCACAGATACGCAGTACTTC	CATYDFSTDTQYF
TRBV7-2	14	NA	NA	TRBJ1-1	TGTGCCAGCAGTTGGGGACTTACGAACACTGAAGCTTTCTTT	CASSWGLTNTEAFF
TRBV5-4	15	TRBD1	few	TRBJ2-3	TGTGCCAGCAGCTCCGGGACAGACTTCACAGATACGCAGTATTTT	CASSSGTDFTDTQYF